These 10 T cell receptor beta chains were all obtained from the same sample, sequenced in a study of T cell repertoires in cytomegalovirus infection. TCRdb re-derived calls from the reads in MiXCR, one entry per CDR3 protein. The data hold over 150,000 distinct CDR3 sequences, with roughly 19% observed a single time. Sequences were obtained from PBMCs. All receptors derive from a human donor in good health (CMV status not recorded). Some clones in this sample may be carry-over from other donors' samples.

This clonotype was detected only a few times. The chain employs TRBV29-1 and TRBJ1-1; 7 nucleotides line up with TRBD1. With V trimmed by 5 bases and J by 7 bases, 7 bases remained unmatched. The CDR3 is 12 amino acids. Looked up from germline, CDR1 is SQVTM and CDR2 is ANQGSEA. This CDR3 reads CSVRDSQLEAFF. CDR3 bases: TGCAGCGTTCGGGACAGTCAACTTGAAGCTTTCTTT.

This clonotype was counted at least ten times. The chain uses TRBV7-8 and TRBJ1-6; D perhaps matches TRBD1 (6 bases). Trimming took off 0 bases at V and 9 bases at J, with 21 bases between the two ends. The germline gives CDR1 SGHVS, CDR2 FQNEAQ. The CDR3 contains 18 residues. CDR3 coding DNA: TGTGCCAGCAGCTTAGCGAAGGGGACGGGGGCGCAGAGTTCACCCCTCCACTTT. Translation: CASSLAKGTGAQSSPLHF.

V usage is TRBV5-6 and J usage is TRBJ2-1; 10 bases line up with TRBD1. V gave up 3 bases and J gave up 3 bases; unmatched junction bases: 6. Germline V gene sequence: CDR1 SGHDT, CDR2 YYEEEE. CDR3 length: 16 residues. The CDR3 here is CASSSIGTGDYNEQFF. CDR3 nucleotides: TGTGCCAGCAGCTCGATTGGGACAGGGGACTACAATGAGCAGTTCTTC.

The rearrangement links TRBV5-3 to TRBJ1-2, with D perhaps matching TRBD1 (6 bases). TRBV5-3 is given ORF status, its function remaining uncertain. CDR3 length: 14 residues. V was shortened by 3 bases and J by 5 bases, with 14 bases between the two germline ends. CDR3 loop: CARSYRDNPYGYTF. CDR3 DNA sequence: TGTGCCAGAAGCTACCGGGACAACCCATATGGCTACACCTTC.

Of note for this clonotype: A read error is possible here, since a much larger clone lies one base away. Since the CDR3 does not end with the conserved phenylalanine or tryptophan, this likely comes from a read error. This chain connects TRBV7-9 to TRBJ1-2; D not certain. Trimming left V 6 bases short and J 4 bases short, with 15 bases between. The CDR3 runs to 14 residues. Germline CDR1 reads SEHNR; CDR2 reads FQNEAQ (reference sequence). The chain's CDR3 is CASSLVGPIYGYTL. CDR3 nucleotide sequence: TGTGCCAGCAGTCTCGTCGGGCCTATCTATGGCTACACCTTA.

This clonotype came up many times. V usage is TRBV28 and J usage is TRBJ2-7, with D possibly matching TRBD2 (6 bases). The CDR3 contains 16 residues. CDR1 is MDHEN and CDR2 is SYDVKM in the germline V gene. The germline V and J ends were trimmed by 6 bases and 0 bases, with 18 bases remaining between them. The CDR3 sequence is CASSRGGEVRSYEQYF. The CDR3 nucleotides are TGTGCCAGCAGCCGTGGCGGGGAGGTCCGCTCCTACGAGCAGTACTTC.

The chain uses TRBV5-1 and TRBJ2-6, with no clear D. Trimming took 3 bases from V and 4 from J, leaving 11 bases between them. Germline V gene lookup returns CDR1 SGHRS and CDR2 YFSETQ. CDR3 length: 15 amino acids. In nucleotides, the CDR3 is TGCGCCAGCAGCTCGCCGGGTACCGGGGCCAACGTCCTGACTTTC. Its protein product is CASSSPGTGANVLTF.

The sample holds many counts of this clonotype. The genes are TRBV7-8 and TRBJ2-5; 7 bases line up with TRBD2. The CDR3 is 13 amino acids. The germline gives CDR1 SGHVS, CDR2 FQNEAQ. The junction had 5 bases not matched to a gene; V was cut back by 5 bases and J by 5 bases. In DNA, the CDR3 is TGTGCCAGCAGCCGGGGGGTAGCGGAGACCCAGTACTTC. It encodes CASSRGVAETQYF.

The chain combines TRBV28 with TRBJ2-5; the D gene is possibly TRBD2 (7 bases). The CDR3 has 14 residues. From germline, CDR1 is MDHEN and CDR2 SYDVKM. V lost 3 bases and J 1 base, leaving 9 bases between the germline ends. The CDR3 DNA is TGTGCCAGCAGTTTCGGGGGGCCCCAAGAGACCCAGTACTTC. Translated, it gives CASSFGGPQETQYF.

The chain uses TRBV11-3 and TRBJ2-5; D remains unclear. Per germline, CDR1 SGHNT and CDR2 YENEEA. Between the trimmed V and J ends, which lost 2 bases and 3 bases, there was a span of 10 bases. This CDR3 contains 14 residues. CDR3 sequence: CASSLPRTEETQYF. The CDR3 region has the DNA TGTGCCAGCAGCTTACCCAGGACGGAAGAGACCCAGTACTTC.